Listed below are T cell receptor beta chains from one sample, sequenced in a study of response to subunit inactivated influenza vaccine. TCRdb reprocessed the RT-PCR reads via MiXCR and lists one record per CDR3 protein. The data contain about 830,000 distinct CDR3 sequences, about 18% of them singletons. This specimen was PBMCs from blood, taken 4 to 6 days after vaccination. The receptors originated from a man over 45 who received an inactivated influenza vaccine. Both conserved end residues are part of each CDR3. A D gene is named only where the DNA matches it firmly. Only part of the rows carry a size: once, few, many, or a class if the clone is expanded.

>TRBV20-1|TRBJ2-6|.|.
CSARVGWGSGANVLTF
TGCAGTGCTAGAGTTGGTTGGGGCTCTGGGGCCAACGTCCTGACTTTC
>TRBV5-1|TRBJ2-6|TRBD1|.
CASSSRQLPGQPQAGANVLTF
TGCGCCAGCAGCTCACGACAGTTACCGGGACAGCCCCAGGCTGGGGCCAACGTCCTGACTTTC
>TRBV6-1|TRBJ2-3|.|.
CASSVTPGLEGDTQYF
TGTGCCAGCAGTGTTACGCCCGGGCTCGAGGGAGATACGCAGTATTTT
>TRBV29-1|TRBJ2-3|.|few
CSVDFSSTDTQYF
TGCAGCGTTGACTTTTCAAGCACAGATACGCAGTATTTT
>TRBV4-1|TRBJ2-3|.|.
CASSHTGRGHGTQYF
TGCGCCAGCAGCCACACTGGGAGGGGGCATGGTACGCAGTATTTT
>TRBV12-3/TRBV12-4|TRBJ2-2|.|.
CASSFWSIGSGELFF
TGTGCCAGCAGTTTTTGGTCTATCGGTTCCGGGGAGCTGTTTTTT
>TRBV10-1|TRBJ2-4|TRBD2|.
CASSEGSGGTTKNIQYF
TGCGCCAGCAGTGAAGGTAGCGGGGGGACTACCAAAAACATTCAGTACTTC
>TRBV12-3/TRBV12-4|TRBJ2-7|.|many
CASRPTGSYEQYF
TGTGCCAGCAGACCAACAGGGTCCTACGAGCAGTACTTC
>TRBV12-3/TRBV12-4|TRBJ2-2|.|many
CASTVGDFTGELFF
TGTGCCAGCACAGTGGGGGACTTCACCGGGGAGCTGTTTTTT
>TRBV12-3/TRBV12-4|TRBJ1-3|.|many
CASSTVSSGNTIYF
TGTGCCAGCAGTACAGTCTCCTCTGGAAACACCATATATTTT
>TRBV6-7|TRBJ2-7|TRBD2|few
CASSYSGLAGGYEQYF
TGTGCCAGCAGTTACTCAGGATTAGCGGGAGGTTACGAGCAGTACTTC
>TRBV2|TRBJ1-2|.|.
CASRGEGRDYGYTF
TGTGCCAGCAGGGGGGAGGGGAGAGACTATGGCTACACCTTC
>TRBV7-3|TRBJ2-5|.|.
CASSLQGLSQETQYF
TGTGCCAGCAGCTTACAGGGCTTATCGCAGGAGACCCAGTACTTC
>TRBV27|TRBJ2-3|TRBD1|.
CASSLSMRRGPGKDTQYF
TGTGCCAGCAGTTTATCGATGCGAAGGGGGCCGGGAAAAGATACGCAGTATTTT
>TRBV15|TRBJ2-7|.|.
CATSRAGEGGYEQYF
TGTGCCACCAGCAGAGCAGGGGAAGGGGGCTACGAGCAGTACTTC
>TRBV6-1|TRBJ2-2|.|many
CASTRPSTGELFF
TGTGCCAGCACTAGACCCTCAACCGGGGAGCTGTTTTTT